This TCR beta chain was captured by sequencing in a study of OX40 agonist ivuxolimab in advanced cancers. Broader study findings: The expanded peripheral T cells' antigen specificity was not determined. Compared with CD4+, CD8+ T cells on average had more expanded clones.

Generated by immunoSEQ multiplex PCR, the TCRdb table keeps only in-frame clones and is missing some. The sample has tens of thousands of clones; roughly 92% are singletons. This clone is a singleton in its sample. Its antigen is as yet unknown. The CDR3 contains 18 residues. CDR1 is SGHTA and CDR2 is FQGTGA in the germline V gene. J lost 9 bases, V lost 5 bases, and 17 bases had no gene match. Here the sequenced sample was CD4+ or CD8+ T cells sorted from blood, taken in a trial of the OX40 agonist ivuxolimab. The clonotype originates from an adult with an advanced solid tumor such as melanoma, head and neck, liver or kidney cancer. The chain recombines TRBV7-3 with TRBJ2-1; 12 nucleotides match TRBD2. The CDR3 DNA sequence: TGTGCCAGCAGCGCCCGACTAGCGGGAGACCCGATCCCCGGTGAGCAGTTCTTC. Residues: CASSARLAGDPIPGEQFF.